The 22 T cell receptor beta chains listed next were all sequenced from one sample in a study of cytomegalovirus exposure and HLA in healthy donors. The PCR used 60 Vbeta and 13 Jbeta primers. The repertoire was sequenced with immunoSEQ multiplex PCR; TCRdb's copy has only in-frame clones and lacks some. The sample includes 150,000 to 200,000 clones, roughly 73% of them seen just once. Sequencing was performed on PBMCs. These receptors all stem from a woman aged 40 to 50 in good health and CMV-seropositive.

The rearrangement joins TRBV19 to TRBJ2-7; 8 bases match TRBD1. This CDR3 region has 14 residues. CDR1 LNHDA and CDR2 SQIVND come from the germline V gene (reference sequence). Trimming removed 10 bases from V and 6 bases from J; junction bases left unmatched: 14. The DNA of the CDR3 is TGTGCCACCAAGACGGACAGGGTGGGTCTCGAGCAGTACTTC. Its translation: CATKTDRVGLEQYF.

V is TRBV28 and J is TRBJ1-1; D gene unclear. The length of the CDR3 is 13 residues. Germline V gene data show CDR1 as MDHEN and CDR2 as SYDVKM. Trimming cost V 3 bases and J 4 bases, with 9 bases left between them. The CDR3 DNA is TGTGCCAGCAGTTTTGGAGGCCGCACTGAAGCTTTCTTT. Its translation is CASSFGGRTEAFF.

V gene TRBV5-5 combines with J gene TRBJ2-3, with 9 bases that match TRBD1. This CDR3 has 19 amino acids. V shed 1 base and J 3 bases; nucleotides not matched to a gene: 15. The V gene's germline CDR1 is SGHKS and CDR2 YYEKEE (reference sequence). The CDR3 nucleotides are TGTGCCAGCAGCTTGAGCCTCCGCCTTGGGACAGGGAGGACAGATACGCAGTATTTT. It specifies CASSLSLRLGTGRTDTQYF. The whole variable domain, remainder taken from reference TRBV5-5 and TRBJ2-3, is DAGVTQSPTHLIKTRGQQVTLRCSPISGHKSVSWYQQVLGQGPQFIFQYYEKEERGRGNFPDRFSARQFPNYSSELNVNALLLGDSALYLCASSLSLRLGTGRTDTQYFGPGTRLTVL.

This clone has just a few counts. The V gene is TRBV7-3, the J gene TRBJ2-5; possibly TRBD2 for D (6 bases). The CDR3 has 15 residues. Germline-derived CDR1 and CDR2 are SGHTA and FQGTGA. V lost 1 base, J lost 4 bases, and 13 bases lay in between. In DNA form, the CDR3 reads TGTGCCAGCAGCTTAAATGCCGTGCGGGGAGAGACCCAGTACTTC. Translating it yields CASSLNAVRGETQYF.

The chain links TRBV6-5 to TRBJ2-3; TRBD2 agrees at 8 bases. From germline, CDR1 is MNHEY and CDR2 SVGAGI. V was clipped by 5 bases and J by 7 bases; unmatched bases: 11. CDR3 size: 15 residues. This CDR3 is CASSHGTRGRNTQYF. The CDR3 nucleotides are TGTGCCAGCAGTCACGGGACTAGGGGCAGAAATACGCAGTATTTT.

The V and J genes are TRBV27 and TRBJ2-1; 10 bases map to TRBD2. This CDR3 has 18 residues. Germline CDR1 and CDR2: MNHEY and SMNVEV (reference sequence). The V gene end was trimmed by 7 bases and the J gene end by 8 bases; junction bases not matched to a gene: 20. CDR3 nucleotides: TGTGCCAGCACGTCCCACCACCTAGCGGGAGTCCGCCCAGATGAGCAGTTCTTC. The encoded protein is CASTSHHLAGVRPDEQFF.

The sample holds one count of this clone. This CDR3 is CASSIPGLHNEQYF. Written as DNA, the CDR3 is TGTGCCAGTAGTATCCCGGGACTTCATAACGAGCAGTACTTC. V gene TRBV19 combines with J gene TRBJ2-7, with a possible D match to TRBD2 (6 bases). CDR1 and CDR2 (germline): LNHDA, SQIVND (reference sequence). The germline V and J ends were trimmed by 3 bases and 5 bases, with 14 bases remaining between them. The CDR3 totals 14 residues.

The genes are TRBV7-2 and TRBJ2-3; 11 bases agree with TRBD2. Germline loops: CDR1 SGHTA, CDR2 FQGNSA. The CDR3 consists of 17 residues. The ends lost 3 bases at V and 4 bases at J; junction bases unmatched: 9. CDR3 DNA sequence: TGTGCCAGCAGCTTGGGGGCCACTAGCGGGAGAGCAGATACGCAGTATTTT. Protein sequence: CASSLGATSGRADTQYF.

As regards this clone: Other DNA sequences in the sample encode the same CDR3. The chain combines TRBV7-9 with TRBJ1-2; D is unresolved. This CDR3 is 13 amino acids long. The V gene's germline CDR1 is SEHNR and CDR2 FQNEAQ (reference sequence). Trimming removed 5 bases from V and 0 bases from J, with 7 bases in between. The DNA for the CDR3 is TGTGCCAGCAGCCCAGACACTAACTATGGCTACACCTTC. This codes for CASSPDTNYGYTF.

The rearrangement links TRBV4-2 to TRBJ1-3; 7 bases match TRBD1. V dropped 0 bases and J dropped 0; count of bases not matched to a gene: 8. Germline V gene data show CDR1 as LGHNA and CDR2 as YNFKEQ. The length of the CDR3 is 18 residues. In DNA, the CDR3 is TGTGCCAGCAGCCAAGAGGGGCAGGGGGTTAGCTCTGGAAACACCATATATTTT. Translated: CASSQEGQGVSSGNTIYF.

V gene TRBV18 combines with J gene TRBJ1-5; TRBD1 might be the D (5 bases). The CDR3 runs 13 residues. The V end was cut by 5 bases, the J end by 7 bases, with 12 bases between. From germline, CDR1 is KGHSH and CDR2 LQKENI. In nucleotides, the CDR3 is TGTGCCAGCTCAGTCACCGGGGGGCAGCCCCAGCATTTT. It encodes CASSVTGGQPQHF.

A few counts support this clone. V is TRBV27 and J is TRBJ2-3; D possibly corresponds to TRBD2 (6 bases). Germline lookup yields CDR1 MNHEY and CDR2 SMNVEV (reference sequence). The CDR3 is 15 amino acids. Trimming took off 5 bases at V and 1 base at J, with 13 bases between the two ends. The CDR3 DNA is TGTGCCAGCAGTCCCATCGGGACTCGCACAGATACGCAGTATTTT. It encodes CASSPIGTRTDTQYF.

This sequence joins TRBV6-5 and TRBJ2-5; D not resolved. The end of the DNA fits TRBJ2-7 better, so the J call may be wrong. This CDR3 is built from 11 residues. Germline values: CDR1 MNHEY, CDR2 SVGAGI. The CDR3 region has the DNA TGTGCCAGCACTTCCCTTTACGAGCAGTACTTC. Encoded protein: CASTSLYEQYF.

In this sample, this clone turned up once. This sequence joins TRBV28 and TRBJ2-7; 7 bases match TRBD1. The germline CDR1 and CDR2 sequences are MDHEN and SYDVKM. J lost 5 bases, V lost 5 bases, and 9 bases had no gene match. The CDR3 covers 14 residues. CDR3 region: CASSPQTGPNEQYF. CDR3 in DNA: TGTGCCAGCAGTCCACAGACAGGGCCCAACGAGCAGTACTTC.

V usage is TRBV19 and J usage is TRBJ1-5, with 9 bases that match TRBD1. The CDR3 extends over 14 amino acids. V gave up 4 bases and J gave up 4 bases; unmatched junction bases: 2. In germline, CDR1 is LNHDA, CDR2 SQIVND (reference sequence). CDR3 region: CASSSGTGNQPQHF. CDR3 bases: TGTGCCAGTAGTAGCGGGACAGGGAATCAGCCCCAGCATTTT.

The chain carries TRBV6-1 and TRBJ2-1; the match to TRBD2 covers 9 bases. Germline loops: CDR1 MNHNS, CDR2 SASEGT. Trimming removed 3 bases from V and 3 bases from J; junction bases left unmatched: 9. The CDR3 length is 17 residues. The CDR3 spells CASSDPLTSGYYNEQFF. The CDR3 DNA follows: TGTGCCAGCAGTGACCCCCTGACTAGCGGATACTACAATGAGCAGTTCTTC.

This chain joins TRBV9 and TRBJ2-2, with D possibly matching TRBD2 (5 bases). This CDR3 region has 14 residues. The V end was cut by 8 bases, the J end by 3 bases, with 14 bases between. Germline V CDR1 and CDR2: SGDLS, YYNGEE. The CDR3 sequence is CASKLGGDTGELFF. The CDR3 DNA follows: TGTGCCAGTAAACTAGGTGGGGACACCGGGGAGCTGTTTTTT.

The chain has TRBV19 and TRBJ1-2; 8 nucleotides line up with TRBD1. The CDR3 extends over 15 amino acids. J gave up 6 bases and V 3 bases, and 9 bases lay outside the gene matches. The V gene's germline CDR1 is LNHDA and CDR2 SQIVND (reference sequence). As DNA, the CDR3 is TGTGCCAGTAGTATTGAAGGACAGGGACATAATGGCTACACCTTC. Translation gives CASSIEGQGHNGYTF.

The V gene is TRBV7-8, the J gene TRBJ2-5, with TRBD2 matching 7 bases. Germline CDR1 is SGHVS and CDR2 is FQNEAQ. V trimming: 0 bases; J trimming: 4 bases; junction bases outside the gene matches: 5. This CDR3 region has 15 residues. The CDR3 protein is CASSLATSGIETQYF. CDR3 bases: TGTGCCAGCAGCTTAGCAACCAGCGGGATAGAGACCCAGTACTTC.

The V call is TRBV5-8, the J call TRBJ2-5; 10 bases fit TRBD2. The last part of the DNA fits TRBJ2-7 better; the J call may be wrong. The CDR3 contains 15 residues. In germline, CDR1 is SGHTS, CDR2 YDEGEE. As DNA, the CDR3 is TGTGCCAGCAGCTTGCTAGCGGGAGCCATCTACGAGCAGTACTTC. The encoded protein is CASSLLAGAIYEQYF.

J is TRBJ2-7 and V is TRBV27; 7 bases are a match to TRBD1. Germline V gene data show CDR1 as MNHEY and CDR2 as SMNVEV (reference sequence). V was clipped by 3 bases and J by 9 bases; unmatched bases: 8. The CDR3 extends over 13 amino acids. CDR3 amino acids: CASSLMGRDRQYF. The CDR3 nucleotides read TGTGCCAGCAGTTTGATGGGCCGGGACAGGCAGTACTTC.

The chain is built from TRBV10-3 and TRBJ2-7, with D possibly matching TRBD2 (5 bases). CDR1 and CDR2 (germline): ENHRY, SYGVKD. The CDR3 contains 14 residues. V shed 3 bases and J shed 2 bases, with 11 bases lying between them. As DNA, the CDR3 is TGTGCCATCAGTGAAATCGCCGGGACCTACGAGCAGTACTTC. Its protein is CAISEIAGTYEQYF.